This T cell receptor (beta chain) was identified in a study of cytomegalovirus exposure and HLA in healthy donors. Study results and caveats: There were reportedly fewer N-insertions in an Asian-associated ancestry cluster than the approximately 600-donor mean, in a later analysis. The productive fraction for most TCR beta V segments was about 87% or about 30% in an earlier analysis. Using the classifier, cytomegalovirus status was reportedly diagnosed with high specificity and sensitivity. V- and J-gene trimming in TCR beta was tied to a missense DCLRE1C variant by an analysis performed later.

PCR employed 60 Vbeta and 13 Jbeta primers. The data were produced by immunoSEQ multiplex PCR, yet TCRdb's version contains in-frame clones alone and is incomplete. Here the sample spans about 89,000 clones, around four fifths being singletons. Germline lookup yields CDR1 MDHEN and CDR2 SYDVKM. The CDR3 spans 15 residues. The V and J ends lost 7 bases and 12 bases, in that order; junction bases with no gene match: 15. With respect to this clone: The antigen is undetermined.

The gene calls are TRBV28 and TRBJ2-1; 10 bases match TRBD1. Sequencing was performed on PBMCs. The clonotype was recovered from a male donor in good health and CMV-seronegative. The CDR3 loop is CASNPAGQGPPVQFF. The CDR3 DNA follows: TGTGCCAGCAACCCTGCGGGACAGGGGCCTCCCGTGCAGTTCTTC.